The source of this T cell receptor beta chain is a study of long-term antiretroviral therapy in people with HIV (dated by TCRdb to between 2021 and 2024). Study-level background: The earliest samples were collected roughly a decade before the 2015 WHO recommendation for immediate ART, at a time when ART was usually postponed until CD4 counts fell. A total of some 210 cryopreserved PBMC samples were contributed to the cohort by 30 adults with confirmed HIV infection, with samples collected serially over a mean of roughly six years (range 1-12). Whether ART initiation and durable HIV suppression were associated with changes in peripheral blood TRB repertoire composition and diversity was tested in a retrospective serial study. Among the 30 or so participants with HIV, eleven to twelve were female. No cross-contamination during QIAcube processing was seen in test extractions of a monoclonal T-cell line run alongside 30 to 35 polyclonal samples. What the work shows at the level of the full study, not this receptor alone: Because pre-ART samples had limited cell numbers, profiling was done on unsorted PBMC rather than on sorted CD4+ and CD8+ T cells. CDR3 length ranges in HIV repertoires were narrower than in controls, and network structure suggested an antigen-experienced repertoire with only a slight naive shift after ART. Because PBMC availability was limited, only the TCR beta chain was sequenced, with no alpha chain pairing. The samples span the years 2004 to 2017, and the ART regimens used may be less effective than current regimens. No data were available on ART adherence, viral resistance or therapy changes, limiting inferences about post-ART repertoire changes. Expanded TRB clones identified before ART initiation dominated the repertoire across all time points, though the dominance fluctuated and decreased in many PLHIV after ART. ART initiation was associated with a significant increase in TRB diversity, but diversity stayed significantly below transplant donor controls even after long-term ART.

To be included, a participant needed at least one PBMC sample from before ART initiation plus at least two post-ART samples. All participants with HIV were treated in the United States of America. Before DNA extraction, cryopreserved samples containing 1-10 million PBMC were thawed and washed. At the time of the earliest PBMC sample, participants with HIV were aged between roughly 20 and 60 years. PBMC samples from each participant spanned 1-4 timepoints before ART initiation and 2-8 timepoints after ART initiation, with a median of 7 samples. For every participant, serial HIV viral load, CD4+ T-cell count, ART history and demographic data were obtained. Genomic DNA was extracted from unsorted PBMC with a Qiagen kit on a QIAcube, processed in batches of 12 samples. Via the germline V gene (reference sequence), CDR1 is SGHKS and CDR2 YYEKEE. V drops 0 bases and J drops 0 bases, leaving 21 bases in between. The CDR3 holds 19 amino acids from the cysteine to the phenylalanine. Of the read, only the CDR3 DNA is kept; its 57 bases are in frame from base 1.

Worth noting for this clone: This receptor's antigen is unknown. There are no base qualities to consult, and no much larger clone falls within one base.

The immunoSEQ hsTCRB v3.0 assay was used at survey level resolution to sequence the TRB variable region. The targeted TRB sequencing depth was about 35,000-55,000 T-cell genomes per sample. An Illumina MiSeq with a v3 150-cycle kit was used to sequence the pooled TRB libraries. The authors' pipeline ran thus. Repertoire analysis ran in R within a reproducible Nextflow workflow covering QC, data transformation and analysis. LymphoSeq2, an R package for AIRR-Seq data exploration, was used to implement custom analyses. A few samples yielding fewer than 5000 total TRB sequences were excluded, leaving 188 analyzed HIV repertoires. Among the 188 retained HIV repertoires, 59 were collected before ART initiation and over 120 were collected after ART initiation. Each repertoire was downsampled to 5000 TRB nucleotide sequences, and summary statistics were averaged across 100 downsampling iterations. TRB sequences were retained for analysis only if CDR3 regions of at least seven amino acids were present. Diversity was assessed using a clonality score derived from Shannon entropy and using the Gini coefficient. In the repertoire networks, any two of the top 5000 CDR3 amino acid sequences were linked whenever the two sequences differed by an edit distance of one. GLIPH2 predicted antigen specificity groups and MHC restriction for TRB CDR3 amino acid sequences. To flag known associations with CMV, EBV, HIV or tissue antigens, CDR3 amino acid sequences were compared against VDJdb and McPAS-TCR. Pre-ART, post-ART and control groups were compared with Wilcoxon signed-rank tests and Holm-Bonferroni correction. TCRdb's version of the immuneACCESS table is confined to in-frame rearrangements and falls short of the full clone set. An unresolved V gene accounts for under half of the shortfall where checked; the remainder is of unknown origin. D and trimming come from the DNA, and the V and J calls and clone size come from that table. Recorded for this sample are roughly 28,000 clones; about 95% of them occurred a single time. The ten top clones hold approximately 2.8% of the sample.

This receptor was identified in a man aged 45-60 years with HIV. Recombination linked TRBV5-5 to TRBJ1-1; the D gene lacks a confident call. This specimen consisted of unsorted PBMCs, obtained 5.3 years after starting antiretroviral therapy. The CDR3 is CASSLANGASVGLNTEAFF. The bases read TGTGCCAGCAGCTTGGCCAACGGTGCCTCGGTAGGGCTGAACACTGAAGCTTTCTTT.